Sequencing of this T cell receptor (beta chain) was carried out in a study of cytomegalovirus exposure and HLA in healthy donors (dated by TCRdb to about 2017). Context from the whole study: According to an earlier analysis of around 600 of the donors, roughly 180 million T cells yielded over 100 million unique TCR beta sequences and less than 300 Gb of sequence data. To study patterns of TCR occurrence, a later analysis re-analyzed previously published TCR beta repertoires from just over 650 donors and added high-resolution HLA genotyping. Besides the first cohort of about 730 subjects, a separate validation cohort made up of around 120 different subjects was used. Donor age, sex, ethnicity and CMV serostatus were compiled together with the repertoire data. In an earlier analysis of 500 to 650 of the donors, high-throughput TCR beta sequencing was used to judge whether each TCR beta V gene segment behaved as functional or pseudogenic. Among the roughly 370 genotyped donors, about 85% belonged to the genetic ancestry cluster associated with self-reported Caucasian donors. Roughly 5 DR-DQ haplotypes were treated as single units for association and clustering because of strong linkage in the cohort. An early release covering roughly 640 HLA-typed donors comprised about 310 gigabases of sequencing data and tens of millions of unique TCR sequences. A later genetic analysis used genome-wide SNP genotypes for about 55% of the 666 donors, treating that subset as a discovery cohort. The study profiled the T cell repertoires of 550 to 700 subjects by immunosequencing and related them to cytomegalovirus serostatus. The study was designed to test whether signatures of past pathogen exposure could be identified by cataloging public T cell receptors. High-throughput TCR immunosequencing, statistical association of individual TCRs with disease status, and machine learning were combined to predict cytomegalovirus infection status. Class I and class II HLA loci were covered by the typing at four-digit resolution. The number of donors typed differed by locus, with about 629-630 for A, B, C, DRB1 and DQB1, about 500 for DQA1, about 610 for DPA1, and 450 to 480 for DPB1. All discovery cohort repertoires had been generated using a single sequencing platform. On average, about 200,000 unique TCR beta nucleotide sequences were sequenced per donor among 350 to 400 genotyped donors of the cohort, with 15% to 20% of those sequences being non-productive. The later analysis used no new phenotypic data to find candidate immune exposures, relying instead on TCR beta sequences and their occurrence across donors. General findings and caveats noted by the study authors: A few of the identified cytomegalovirus-associated TCR beta chains were confirmed in vitro to be specific for cytomegalovirus antigens. Most CMV-associated TCR beta chains appeared to be HLA-restricted in a later analysis, and the HLA associations seemed to be driven largely by CMV exposure. Most TCR sequences were seen in very few donors, while some public TCRs were found in many individuals. A later analysis found that TCR association rates varied across HLA loci, with DRB1 alleles showing the most associated TCRs and HLA-C alleles the fewest. The study listed around 160 TCR beta chains as associated with cytomegalovirus. Because some donors lacked HLA typing at each locus, the association tests relied only on the typed subset. An association between a missense DCLRE1C variant and V-gene and J-gene trimming of TCR beta chains was found in a later genetic analysis and replicated in an independent cohort. The only immune exposure information available for the cohort was CMV serostatus. A cluster of highly shared sequence variants was judged likely to be a technical artifact of the sequencing pipeline. Some IMGT-functional V segments, including TRBV6-2 and TRBV6-3, could not be distinguished by the 87-base-pair reads and were therefore excluded. Roughly uniform sequencing depth across donors was assumed in presence/absence analyses, although this assumption may not hold. A later genetic analysis reported fewer N-insertions in productive TCRs among donors in an Asian-associated ancestry cluster than the approximately 670-donor mean. Several of the top co-occurrence clusters appeared to be linked to parvovirus B19, influenza, CMV and Epstein-Barr virus, according to a later analysis. Linkage disequilibrium might explain the correlated functional status among segregating V segments, but an unknown experimental factor could not be ruled out. A further reported finding was that TCR beta sequences accurately predicted the HLA-A and HLA-B alleles for most subjects in the first cohort. In a later analysis, more than 15,000 TCR beta sequences were associated with specific HLA alleles at a false discovery rate of 0.05. When HLA alleles, especially DR and DQ, strongly co-occurred, attributing TCR associations to individual alleles was difficult. In an earlier analysis of about 600 of the donors, most TCR beta V segments appeared in productive rearrangements about 90% or about 30% of the time, broadly matching IMGT annotations. The authors suggested that the approach could potentially be extended to other disease states and immunological phenotypes. In a later analysis, HLA-associated TCR beta chains showed more clonal expansion and lower generation probabilities than non-associated chains that were equally common. In this cohort, only TCR beta chains were sequenced, and detectable features were limited by the absence of alpha or paired-chain data. In both the original and validation cohorts, the classifier was reported to diagnose cytomegalovirus status with high specificity and sensitivity. Because counts were too low, seventeen rarely observed V segments, including chromosome 9 orphons, were left out of the earlier analysis of several hundred of the donors.

The cohort was made up of roughly 670 healthy bone marrow donors. All cohort members were sampled while nominally healthy, although unrecorded immune exposures were likely present. The donor tested CMV seronegative, placing the donor among the approximately 360 seronegative members of the cohort. Each donor provided a peripheral blood sample, and peripheral blood mononuclear cells were used for TCR beta sequencing. The Qiagen DNeasy Blood Extraction Kit was used to extract genomic DNA from the blood cell samples. Points on this clone: What antigen it recognizes has not been identified.

Taken from cysteine to phenylalanine, the CDR3 has 13 residues. Only CDR3 DNA remains: 39 bases, in frame from the first base. The germline V and J ends show losses of 5 bases and 8 bases respectively, and no gene match explains 8 bases of the junction. The germline V gene encodes CDR1 ENHRY and CDR2 SYGVKD. To prepare the library, the immunoSEQ multiplex PCR assay was applied. A mixture of 60 forward primers for TCR Vbeta segments and 13 reverse primers for TCR Jbeta segments was used in the multiplex PCR. Amplification of the CDR3 region of rearranged TCR beta genes was performed with a multiplex PCR assay on genomic DNA. On the Illumina HiSeq System, the amplified TCR beta libraries were sequenced as 87-base-pair reads. The paper's processing steps were these. A later analysis counted approximately 84 million unique TCR beta chains across the 650 to 800 repertoires, and roughly 10 million of these chains were shared by at least two donors. Raw reads were error-corrected and collapsed into unique sequences by a nearest-neighbor algorithm in which closely related sequences were merged to remove PCR and sequencing errors. V, D and J gene segments were assigned by aligning CDR3 sequences to IMGT reference sequences. For a sequence to be retained, at least a six-nucleotide match to both a V gene segment and a J gene segment was required. Rearrangements were called productive when the CDR3 lacked stop codons and stayed in frame with V and J; all others were non-productive. CDR3 was defined by IMGT convention, running from the second conserved V-encoded cysteine to the conserved J-encoded phenylalanine. The earlier analysis of a few hundred of the donors excluded any sequence lacking an unambiguous match to a single V gene segment. In an earlier analysis of approximately 610 of the donors, V segments were called functional above 56.7% productive rearrangements and were called segregating when the between-donor standard deviation exceeded 5%. To diagnose cytomegalovirus status from the catalog of TCR beta chain sequences, a statistical classification framework was built. In a later analysis, TCR nucleotide sequences were compared against IMGT/GENE-DB human TR gene sequences so that V and J genes could be assigned. In a later analysis, CDR3 sequences and most-parsimonious VDJ recombination scenarios were assigned using the TCRdist pipeline. A later analysis defined each TCR beta chain by its CDR3 amino acid sequence plus V-gene family, and excluded reads lacking a unique V-gene family. A later analysis removed 500 to 600 highly shared, low-generation-probability nucleotide sequences to deal with suspected cross-contamination and a sequencing artifact. In a later analysis, a clonal expansion index was calculated for each public chain from normalized within-repertoire ranks of inferred template counts. A later analysis computed generation probabilities with a VDJ recombination model fitted to out-of-frame rearrangements, and checked the results against IGoR. A later analysis scored TCR-TCR, TCR-HLA and TCR-CMV co-occurrence with hypergeometric tests, applying a repertoire-size bias correction to TCR pairs. A later analysis estimated false discovery rates by permuting HLA or CMV assignments 20 times. In a later analysis, co-occurring TCRs were grouped using DBSCAN, with TCRdist sequence similarity added in when clustering inside HLA-allele-positive subsets. For co-occurrence clustering, repertoires with fewer than 30,000 or more than 120,000 public chains were excluded, along with roughly 5 repertoires with anomalous nucleotide sharing. Here the immuneACCESS table is served through TCRdb, limited to in-frame sequences with V and J called. Missing clones are a known gap in these copies; in checked studies unresolved V genes cover under half, and the rest lacks a known reason. The V and J calls and clone size were taken over from that table, and D and trimming were inferred from the DNA. This sample's table has entries for some 110,000 clones. Around 3.4% of the sample is taken by the ten largest.

Sequences were obtained from PBMCs. This chain joins TRBV10-3 to TRBJ1-2; 7 nucleotides in the junction match TRBD1. This TCR came from a man in his thirties or forties in good health and CMV-seronegative. CDR3 loop: CAISNTGEGGYTF. The DNA reads TGTGCCATCAGTAATACAGGGGAAGGGGGCTACACCTTC.